The next 29 T cell receptor beta chains were all read from a single sample in a study of shared clonotypes between healthy human individuals. CD45RO-negative, CCR7-positively selected cells formed the naive CD8 fraction, excluding terminally differentiated effector memory CD45RA+ cells. Assay used: immunoSEQ multiplex PCR; TCRdb lists only in-frame clones, some missing. The sample lists about 2.1 million clones, around 93% occurring once. The sequenced material came from naive CD8+ T cells from PBMCs. The receptors stem from a man between 18 and 29 years old in good health. Some clones in this sample may be carry-over from other donors' samples.

The chain recombines TRBV6-5 with TRBJ2-2, with D possibly TRBD1 on 5 matching bases. The V end lost 3 bases, the J end lost 2 bases, and 10 bases lay between the germline ends. Germline V lookup: CDR1 MNHEY, CDR2 SVGAGI. The CDR3 consists of 15 residues. DNA for the CDR3: TGTGCCAGCAGTTATTACGACAGCAACACCGGGGAGCTGTTTTTT. Translated: CASSYYDSNTGELFF.

The V gene is TRBV19, the J gene TRBJ2-7, with 8 bases aligning to TRBD1. The CDR3 sequence is 15 residues long. Per germline, CDR1 LNHDA and CDR2 SQIVND (reference sequence). The V gene end was trimmed by 5 bases and the J gene end by 2 bases; junction bases not matched to a gene: 8. CDR3: CASSGQDRATYEQYF. CDR3 coding DNA: TGTGCCAGTAGTGGGCAGGACAGGGCTACCTACGAGCAGTACTTC.

The V gene is TRBV18, the J gene TRBJ2-6, with unresolved D. The CDR3 is 17 amino acids. Per germline, CDR1 KGHSH and CDR2 LQKENI. Trimming took off 0 bases at V and 4 bases at J, with 13 bases between the two ends. CDR3 region: CASSPPSADRGANVLTF. In DNA, the CDR3 is TGTGCCAGCTCACCACCATCGGCCGACCGGGGGGCCAACGTCCTGACTTTC.

V usage is TRBV5-1 and J usage is TRBJ2-5; unclear D gene. Looked up from germline, CDR1 is SGHRS and CDR2 is YFSETQ. This CDR3 region has 15 residues. Trimming left V 0 bases short and J 0 bases short, with 9 bases between. The CDR3 loop reads CASSLGTTYQETQYF. CDR3 coding DNA: TGCGCCAGCAGCTTGGGGACCACGTACCAAGAGACCCAGTACTTC.

The CDR3 protein is CASSPTGLEDIQYF. The CDR3 coding sequence is TGTGCCAGCTCACCAACTGGCTTGGAGGACATTCAGTACTTC. The chain carries TRBV18 and TRBJ2-4; a possible D gene is TRBD2 (5 bases). Trimming removed 2 bases from V and 8 bases from J, with 13 bases in between. Germline lookup yields CDR1 KGHSH and CDR2 LQKENI. This CDR3 comprises 14 residues.

The gene calls are TRBV28 and TRBJ1-1, with 8 nucleotides matching TRBD1. After removal of 4 bases from V and 0 bases from J, the junction contained 10 bases not matched to a gene. Germline CDR1 and CDR2: MDHEN and SYDVKM. The CDR3 has 17 residues. DNA of the CDR3: TGTGCCAGCAGTTCCCACAGGGGGACGGGGATGAACACTGAAGCTTTCTTT. The encoded protein is CASSSHRGTGMNTEAFF.

The chain combines TRBV5-1 with TRBJ2-1; D remains unclear. Deletions cut 2 bases from V and 9 bases from J, with 12 bases between. The CDR3 has 13 residues. In germline, CDR1 is SGHRS, CDR2 YFSETQ. The CDR3 sequence is CASSFRSPGEQFF. The CDR3 DNA reads TGCGCCAGCAGCTTTAGGTCGCCGGGTGAGCAGTTCTTC. Using reference TRBV5-1 and TRBJ2-1 for the parts outside the CDR3, the full variable domain is KAGVTQTPRYLIKTRGQQVTLSCSPISGHRSVSWYQQTPGQGLQFLFEYFSETQRNKGNFPGRFSGRQFSNSRSEMNVSTLELGDSALYLCASSFRSPGEQFFGPGTRLTVL.

This chain uses TRBV7-9 with TRBJ1-2, with 8 bases aligning to TRBD1. Germline CDR1 is SEHNR and CDR2 is FQNEAQ (reference sequence). This CDR3 is 16 amino acids long. V lost 5 bases, J lost 6 bases, and 14 bases stayed unmatched. The CDR3 DNA reads TGTGCCAGCAGCACTTACGGGAATCAGGGGGCTAATGGCTACACCTTC. Translating it yields CASSTYGNQGANGYTF. Full variable domain (missing parts from reference TRBV7-9 and TRBJ1-2): DTGVSQNPRHKITKRGQNVTFRCDPISEHNRLYWYRQTLGQGPEFLTYFQNEAQLEKSRLLSDRFSAERPKGSFSTLEIQRTEQGDSAMYLCASSTYGNQGANGYTFGSGTRLTVV.

V and J are TRBV7-6 and TRBJ1-1; D uncertain. CDR1 is SGHVS, CDR2 FNYEAQ, per germline. This CDR3 contains 13 residues. Trimming stripped 2 bases from V and 5 bases from J, with 9 bases between. This chain's CDR3 is CASSLWDGTEAFF. The DNA of the CDR3 is TGTGCCAGCAGCTTATGGGATGGAACTGAAGCTTTCTTT.

This chain uses TRBV9 with TRBJ2-3, with no clear D. There are 14 residues in the CDR3. Germline CDR1 and CDR2: SGDLS and YYNGEE. Deletions cut 0 bases from V and 4 bases from J, with 9 bases between. The CDR3 is CASSVGFVSDTQYF. In DNA form, the CDR3 reads TGTGCCAGCAGCGTAGGTTTCGTTTCAGATACGCAGTATTTT.

The gene calls are TRBV11-2 and TRBJ2-1; 11 bases are a match to TRBD2. Germline V gene lookup returns CDR1 SGHAT and CDR2 FQNNGV. V dropped 2 bases and J dropped 7; count of bases not matched to a gene: 4. There are 15 residues in the CDR3. CDR3 coding DNA: TGTGCCAGCAGCTTATCCGCTAGCGGGAGGAATGAGCAGTTCTTC. Its protein product is CASSLSASGRNEQFF.

The V gene is TRBV19, the J gene TRBJ2-1; TRBD2 agrees at 9 bases. CDR1 LNHDA and CDR2 SQIVND come from the germline V gene (reference sequence). With 7 bases clipped from V and 8 bases from J, the junction kept 15 bases outside the gene matches. CDR3 length: 16 amino acids. The CDR3 nucleotides are TGTGCCAGTAAGTTTTCTAGCGGGACCCCGTTTGATGAGCAGTTCTTC. Amino acids: CASKFSSGTPFDEQFF. Filled out from reference TRBV19 and TRBJ2-1, the complete variable domain reads DGGITQSPKYLFRKEGQNVTLSCEQNLNHDAMYWYRQDPGQGLRLIYYSQIVNDFQKGDIAEGYSVSREKKESFPLTVTSAQKNPTAFYLCASKFSSGTPFDEQFFGPGTRLTVL.

The chain uses TRBV7-2 and TRBJ2-7, with 8 nucleotides matching TRBD2. CDR1 and CDR2 from the germline V gene are SGHTA and FQGNSA. The CDR3 sequence is 16 residues long. J was trimmed by 2 bases and V by 5 bases; bases with no gene match: 11. Here the CDR3 DNA reads TGTGCCAGCAGCCTCCGTCCGGGAGGGCCTGCCTACGAGCAGTACTTC. Residues: CASSLRPGGPAYEQYF.

In the case of this clone: The junction departs from the called germline gene at one end, perhaps through a read error. The chain has TRBV6-6 and TRBJ1-2; tentatively, D is TRBD1 (5 bases). CDR3 length: 11 amino acids. Looked up from germline, CDR1 is MNHNY and CDR2 is SVGAGI (reference sequence). The CDR3 is CASQTGAGKGF. Here the CDR3 DNA reads TGTGCCAGCCAAACCGGGGCCGGGAAAGGTTTC.

This clone came up once. The chain uses TRBV11-3 and TRBJ2-5, with 12 bases that match TRBD2. Trimming removed 6 bases from V and 5 bases from J; junction bases left unmatched: 7. The germline gives CDR1 SGHNT, CDR2 YENEEA. The CDR3 runs 15 residues. As DNA, the CDR3 is TGTGCCAGCAGTCCCCGGACTAGCGGGATGGAGACCCAGTACTTC. The encoded protein is CASSPRTSGMETQYF.

This clone was detected a few times. One end of the junction does not line up with germline, which may come from a read error. The chain links TRBV25-1 to TRBJ1-1; no definite D call. The CDR3 totals 9 residues. Germline CDR1 and CDR2: MGHDK and SYGVNS. CDR3 residues: CASGDEAFF. The DNA of the CDR3 is TGTGCCAGCGGTGATGAAGCTTTCTTT.

Notes on this clone: The same CDR3 is also encoded by other DNA sequences in this sample. V usage is TRBV29-1 and J usage is TRBJ2-2; D not resolved. The CDR3 runs to 10 residues. Germline V gene lookup returns CDR1 SQVTM and CDR2 ANQGSEA. V was trimmed by 7 bases and J by 5 bases, leaving 5 bases between them. The CDR3 loop reads CSASTGELFF. The CDR3 bases are TGCAGCGCCTCTACCGGGGAGCTGTTTTTT.

The CDR3, as DNA: TGTGCCACCAGTAAGGTCGGGAATAGCCAAGAGACCCAGTACTTC. Translation gives CATSKVGNSQETQYF. This chain links TRBV15 with TRBJ2-5, with D possibly TRBD2 on 5 matching bases. The CDR3 has 15 amino acids. V lost 6 bases and J 1 base, leaving 15 bases between the germline ends. Germline V gene sequence: CDR1 LNHNV, CDR2 YYDKDF (reference sequence).

This rearrangement joins TRBV9 to TRBJ1-1; D gene ambiguous. CDR1 and CDR2 from the germline V gene are SGDLS and YYNGEE. This CDR3 contains 15 residues. V shed 0 bases and J shed 1 base, with 10 bases lying between them. The CDR3 DNA sequence: TGTGCCAGCAGCGTAGGGGTGGGTAGGAACACTGAAGCTTTCTTT. It codes for CASSVGVGRNTEAFF.

CDR3: CASSPPRGRSSYEQYF. DNA of the CDR3: TGTGCCAGCTCACCCCCAAGAGGGAGAAGCTCCTACGAGCAGTACTTC. This rearrangement joins TRBV18 to TRBJ2-7; D perhaps matches TRBD2 (5 bases). CDR1 is KGHSH, CDR2 LQKENI, per germline. Trimming shortened V by 3 bases and J by 0 bases, and 15 bases separated the two germline ends. This CDR3 is built from 16 residues.

V usage is TRBV7-9 and J usage is TRBJ1-3, with a weak D call TRBD1 (5 bases). The CDR3 spans 19 residues. Trimming removed 3 bases from V and 0 bases from J, with 21 bases in between. CDR1 is SEHNR, CDR2 FQNEAQ, per germline (reference sequence). The CDR3 is CASSFGDRLYSPSGNTIYF. In DNA, the CDR3 is TGTGCCAGCAGCTTTGGTGACAGACTCTACAGCCCCTCTGGAAACACCATATATTTT.

On this clone: The same CDR3 is also encoded by other DNA sequences in this sample. The CDR3 bases are TGTGCCAGCAGCCCTACGGGGAGCTACGAGCAGTACTTC. It codes for CASSPTGSYEQYF. V is TRBV5-6 and J is TRBJ2-7, with a weak D call TRBD2 (5 bases). The CDR3 extends over 13 amino acids. V was pared by 4 bases and J by 3 bases, with 11 bases between. Per germline, CDR1 SGHDT and CDR2 YYEEEE.

This chain joins TRBV6-5 and TRBJ1-1; 7 positions agree with TRBD1. The CDR3 runs 14 residues. V gave up 5 bases and J gave up 3 bases; unmatched junction bases: 6. Germline lookup yields CDR1 MNHEY and CDR2 SVGAGI. CDR3 amino acids: CASSRTGVYTEAFF. CDR3 bases: TGTGCCAGCAGTCGTACAGGGGTTTACACTGAAGCTTTCTTT.

The chain recombines TRBV5-1 with TRBJ2-3; D assignment may be TRBD1 or TRBD2 (5 bases each). Between the trimmed V and J ends, which lost 0 bases and 0 bases, there was a span of 11 bases. Per the germline V gene, CDR1 is SGHRS and CDR2 is YFSETQ. The CDR3 extends over 16 amino acids. The CDR3: CASSLGGVPSTDTQYF. CDR3 nucleotide sequence: TGCGCCAGCAGCTTGGGAGGGGTTCCCAGCACAGATACGCAGTATTTT.

This clone was counted only a few times. V is TRBV19 and J is TRBJ1-1, with 8 bases fitting TRBD1. Per germline, CDR1 LNHDA and CDR2 SQIVND (reference sequence). The CDR3 sequence is 14 residues long. Trimming took 7 bases from V and 5 from J; bases not matched to a gene: 9. CDR3 region: CASKQGADYTEAFF. The CDR3 DNA reads as TGTGCCAGTAAGCAGGGGGCGGATTATACTGAAGCTTTCTTT.

The gene calls are TRBV11-2 and TRBJ2-1, with D maybe TRBD1 (5 bases). V was pared by 1 base and J by 13 bases, with 17 bases between. This CDR3 is 14 amino acids long. Germline CDR1 is SGHAT and CDR2 is FQNNGV. CDR3 in amino acids: CASSLALGREGQFF. The CDR3 nucleotides are TGTGCCAGCAGCTTAGCCCTGGGCAGGGAAGGCCAGTTCTTC.

The chain links TRBV19 to TRBJ2-2, with D possibly TRBD2 on 6 matching bases. Per germline, CDR1 LNHDA and CDR2 SQIVND (reference sequence). The germline V and J ends were trimmed by 7 bases and 5 bases, with 14 bases remaining between them. This CDR3 has 14 residues. The CDR3 loop is CASTLYGRTGELFF. CDR3 bases: TGTGCCAGTACATTATACGGGAGAACCGGGGAGCTGTTTTTT.

This chain joins TRBV2 and TRBJ2-7; D not resolved. The CDR3 is made up of 12 amino acids. In germline, CDR1 is SNHLY, CDR2 FYNNEI. The V gene lost 9 bases and the J gene lost 5 bases, with 14 bases spanning the gap. CDR3 residues: CASTWAGDEQYF. The CDR3 DNA is TGTGCCAGTACCTGGGCCGGTGACGAGCAGTACTTC. Full variable domain (outside the CDR3, taken from reference TRBV2 and TRBJ2-7): EPEVTQTPSHQVTQMGQEVILRCVPISNHLYFYWYRQILGQKVEFLVSFYNNEISEKSEIFDDQFSVERPDGSNFTLKIRSTKLEDSAMYFCASTWAGDEQYFGPGTRLTVT.

CDR3 in DNA: TGTGCCAGCAAGGATCGGGGAGCCTATGGCTACACCTTC. Protein: CASKDRGAYGYTF. The chain joins TRBV2 to TRBJ1-2; D gene uncertain. The V gene's germline CDR1 is SNHLY and CDR2 FYNNEI. The CDR3 consists of 13 residues. Trimming shortened V by 7 bases and J by 4 bases, and 13 bases separated the two germline ends.